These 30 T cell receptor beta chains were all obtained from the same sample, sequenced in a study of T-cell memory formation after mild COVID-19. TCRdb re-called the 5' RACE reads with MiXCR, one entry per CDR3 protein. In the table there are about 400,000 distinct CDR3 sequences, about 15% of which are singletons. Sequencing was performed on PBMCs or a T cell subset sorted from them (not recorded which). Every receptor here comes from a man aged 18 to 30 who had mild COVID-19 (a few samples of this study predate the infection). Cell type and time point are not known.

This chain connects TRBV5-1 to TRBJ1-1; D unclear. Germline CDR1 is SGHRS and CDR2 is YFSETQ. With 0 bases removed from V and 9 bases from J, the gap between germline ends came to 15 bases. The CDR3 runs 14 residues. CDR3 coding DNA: TGCGCCAGCAGCTTGGACCCCCGAGGGAATCAAGCTTTCTTT. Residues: CASSLDPRGNQAFF.

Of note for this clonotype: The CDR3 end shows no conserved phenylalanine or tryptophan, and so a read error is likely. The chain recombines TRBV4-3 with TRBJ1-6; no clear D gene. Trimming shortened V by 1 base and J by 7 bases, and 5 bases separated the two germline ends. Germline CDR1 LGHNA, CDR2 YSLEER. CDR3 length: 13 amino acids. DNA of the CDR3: TGCGCCAGCAGCCAAGTGGTGAATTCACCCCTCCACCTT. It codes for CASSQVVNSPLHL.

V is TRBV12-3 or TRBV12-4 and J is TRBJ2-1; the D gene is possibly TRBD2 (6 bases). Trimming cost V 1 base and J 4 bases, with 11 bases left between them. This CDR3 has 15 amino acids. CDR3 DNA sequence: TGTGCCAGCAGTTTAGATAGCGGCCCTTACAATGAGCAGTTCTTC. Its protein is CASSLDSGPYNEQFF.

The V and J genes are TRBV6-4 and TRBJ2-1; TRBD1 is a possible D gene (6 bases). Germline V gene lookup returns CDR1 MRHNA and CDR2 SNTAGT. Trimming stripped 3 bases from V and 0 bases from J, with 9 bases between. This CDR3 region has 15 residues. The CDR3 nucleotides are TGTGCCAGCAGTGAAGGACAGAGCTCCTACAATGAGCAGTTCTTC. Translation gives CASSEGQSSYNEQFF.

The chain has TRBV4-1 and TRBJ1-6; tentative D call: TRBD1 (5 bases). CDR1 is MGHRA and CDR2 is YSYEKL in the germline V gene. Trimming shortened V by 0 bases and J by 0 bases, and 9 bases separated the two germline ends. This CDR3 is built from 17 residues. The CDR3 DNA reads TGCGCCAGCAGCCAAGATTGGGGGAGCTCCTATAATTCACCCCTCCACTTT. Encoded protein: CASSQDWGSSYNSPLHF.

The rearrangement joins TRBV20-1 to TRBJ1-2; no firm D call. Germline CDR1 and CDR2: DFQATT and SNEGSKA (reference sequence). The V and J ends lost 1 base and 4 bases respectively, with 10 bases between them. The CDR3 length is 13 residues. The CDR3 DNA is TGCAGTGCTAGAGGTGGACTGGCCTATGGCTACACCTTC. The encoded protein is CSARGGLAYGYTF.

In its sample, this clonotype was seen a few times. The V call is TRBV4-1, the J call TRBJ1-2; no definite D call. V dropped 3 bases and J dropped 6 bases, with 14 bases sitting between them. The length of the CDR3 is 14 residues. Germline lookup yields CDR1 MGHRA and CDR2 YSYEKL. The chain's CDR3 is CASSHRTERDGYTF. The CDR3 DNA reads TGCGCCAGCAGCCATCGGACGGAGAGGGATGGCTACACCTTC.

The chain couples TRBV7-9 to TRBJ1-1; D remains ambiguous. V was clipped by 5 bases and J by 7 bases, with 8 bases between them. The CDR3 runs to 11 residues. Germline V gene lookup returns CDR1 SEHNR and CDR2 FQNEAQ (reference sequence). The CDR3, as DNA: TGTGCCAGCAGCCAAGTGAGTGAAGCTTTCTTT. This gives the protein CASSQVSEAFF.

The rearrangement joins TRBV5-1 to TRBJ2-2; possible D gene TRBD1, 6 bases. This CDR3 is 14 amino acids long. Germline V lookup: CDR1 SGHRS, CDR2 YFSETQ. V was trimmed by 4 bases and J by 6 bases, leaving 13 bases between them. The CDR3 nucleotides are TGCGCCAGCAGCCTGGATGGGGGCTCCGGGGAGCTGTTTTTT. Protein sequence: CASSLDGGSGELFF.

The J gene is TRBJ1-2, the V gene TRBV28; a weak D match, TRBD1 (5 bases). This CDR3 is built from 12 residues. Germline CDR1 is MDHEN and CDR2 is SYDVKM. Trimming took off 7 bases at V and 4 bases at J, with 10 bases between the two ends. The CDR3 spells CASTDRPYGYTF. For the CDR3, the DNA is TGTGCCAGCACTGACAGACCCTATGGCTACACCTTC.

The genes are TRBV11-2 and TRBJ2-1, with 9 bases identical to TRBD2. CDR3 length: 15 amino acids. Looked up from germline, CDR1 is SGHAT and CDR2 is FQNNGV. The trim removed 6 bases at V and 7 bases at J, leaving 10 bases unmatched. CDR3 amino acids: CASRLAGLAGNEQFF. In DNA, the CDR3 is TGTGCCAGCAGGCTCGCGGGACTAGCAGGAAATGAGCAGTTCTTC. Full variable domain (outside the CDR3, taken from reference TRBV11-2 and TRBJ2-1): EAGVAQSPRYKIIEKRQSVAFWCNPISGHATLYWYQQILGQGPKLLIQFQNNGVVDDSQLPKDRFSAERLKGVDSTLKIQPAKLEDSAVYLCASRLAGLAGNEQFFGPGTRLTVL.

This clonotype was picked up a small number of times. The CDR3 DNA sequence: TGTGCCAGCAGCTTAGTTGCCGGGGGGGCTTGGAGTGAGCAGTTCTTC. This gives the protein CASSLVAGGAWSEQFF. The chain employs TRBV7-6 and TRBJ2-1; 8 nucleotides match TRBD2. V gave up 1 base and J gave up 9 bases; unmatched junction bases: 11. Germline V gives CDR1 SGHVS, CDR2 FNYEAQ. CDR3 length: 16 residues.

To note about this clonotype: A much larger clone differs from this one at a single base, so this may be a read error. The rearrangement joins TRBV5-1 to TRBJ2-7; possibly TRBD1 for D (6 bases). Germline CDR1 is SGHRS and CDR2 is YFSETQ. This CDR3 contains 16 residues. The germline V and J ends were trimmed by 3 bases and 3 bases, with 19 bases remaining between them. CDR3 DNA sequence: TGCGCCAGCAGCTCCTCGGCCGGGACACTCTACTACGAGCAGTACTTC. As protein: CASSSSAGTLYYEQYF.

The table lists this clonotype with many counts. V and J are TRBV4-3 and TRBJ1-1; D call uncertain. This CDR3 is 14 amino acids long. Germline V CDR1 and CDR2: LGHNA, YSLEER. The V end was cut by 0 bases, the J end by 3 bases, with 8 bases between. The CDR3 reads CASSQDRGYTEAFF. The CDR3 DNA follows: TGCGCCAGCAGCCAAGATCGCGGGTACACTGAAGCTTTCTTT.

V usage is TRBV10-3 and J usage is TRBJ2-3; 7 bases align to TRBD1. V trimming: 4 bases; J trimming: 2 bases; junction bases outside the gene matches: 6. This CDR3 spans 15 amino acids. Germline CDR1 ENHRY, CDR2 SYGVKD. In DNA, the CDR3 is TGTGCCATCAGTGGGTCTGGGACAGCCACAGATACGCAGTATTTT. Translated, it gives CAISGSGTATDTQYF.

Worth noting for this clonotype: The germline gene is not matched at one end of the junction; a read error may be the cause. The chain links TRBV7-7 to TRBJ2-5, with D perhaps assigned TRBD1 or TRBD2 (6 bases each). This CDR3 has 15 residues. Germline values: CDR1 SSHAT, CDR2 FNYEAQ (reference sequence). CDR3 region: CASSLDWGAEETQYF. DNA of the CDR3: TGTGCTAGCAGCTTAGACTGGGGGGCTGAAGAGACCCAGTACTTC.

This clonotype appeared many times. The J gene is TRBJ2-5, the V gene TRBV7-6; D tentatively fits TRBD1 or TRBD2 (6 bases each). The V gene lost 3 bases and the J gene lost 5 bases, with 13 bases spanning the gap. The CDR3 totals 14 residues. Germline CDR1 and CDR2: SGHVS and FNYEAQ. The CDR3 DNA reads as TGTGCCAGCAGCTTCTTTGGGGGGCTGGAGACCCAGTACTTC. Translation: CASSFFGGLETQYF.

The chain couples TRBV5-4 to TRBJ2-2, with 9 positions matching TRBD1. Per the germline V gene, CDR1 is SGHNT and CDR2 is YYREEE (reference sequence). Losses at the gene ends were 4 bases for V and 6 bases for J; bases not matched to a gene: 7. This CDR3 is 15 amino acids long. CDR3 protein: CASSPGTGRAGELFF. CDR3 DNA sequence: TGTGCCAGCAGCCCCGGGACAGGGAGGGCCGGGGAGCTGTTTTTT.

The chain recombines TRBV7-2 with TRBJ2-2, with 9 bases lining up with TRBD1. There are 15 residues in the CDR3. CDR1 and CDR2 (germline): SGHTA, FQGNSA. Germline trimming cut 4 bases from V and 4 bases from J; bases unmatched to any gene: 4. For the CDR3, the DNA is TGTGCCAGCAGCTGGGGACAGGGCGGCACCGGGGAGCTGTTTTTT. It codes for CASSWGQGGTGELFF.

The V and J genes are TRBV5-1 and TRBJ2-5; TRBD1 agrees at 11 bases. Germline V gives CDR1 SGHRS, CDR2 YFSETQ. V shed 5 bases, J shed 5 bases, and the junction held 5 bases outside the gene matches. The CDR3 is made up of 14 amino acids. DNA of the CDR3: TGCGCCAGCAGGACCGGGACAGGGGGGGAGACCCAGTACTTC. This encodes CASRTGTGGETQYF.

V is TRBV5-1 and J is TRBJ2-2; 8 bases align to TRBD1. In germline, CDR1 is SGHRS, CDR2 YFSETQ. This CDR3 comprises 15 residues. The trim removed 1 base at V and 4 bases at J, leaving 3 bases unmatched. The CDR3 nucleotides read TGCGCCAGCAGCTTGACGACAGGGGTCACCGGGGAGCTGTTTTTT. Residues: CASSLTTGVTGELFF.

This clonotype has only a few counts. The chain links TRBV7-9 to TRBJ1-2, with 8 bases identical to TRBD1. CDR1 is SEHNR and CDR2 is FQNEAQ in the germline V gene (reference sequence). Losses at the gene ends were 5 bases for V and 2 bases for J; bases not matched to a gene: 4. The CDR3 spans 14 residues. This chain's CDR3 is CASSPGDRNYGYTF. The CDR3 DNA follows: TGTGCCAGCAGCCCGGGGGACAGGAACTATGGCTACACCTTC.

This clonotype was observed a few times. The DNA for the CDR3 is TGCGCCAGCAGCTTGCTCGGGCCGGGCTCCTACAATGAGCAGTTCTTC. Residues: CASSLLGPGSYNEQFF. The chain combines TRBV5-1 with TRBJ2-1; no clear D gene. The V gene's germline CDR1 is SGHRS and CDR2 YFSETQ. The CDR3 spans 16 residues. Trimming cost V 1 base and J 0 bases, with 11 bases left between them.

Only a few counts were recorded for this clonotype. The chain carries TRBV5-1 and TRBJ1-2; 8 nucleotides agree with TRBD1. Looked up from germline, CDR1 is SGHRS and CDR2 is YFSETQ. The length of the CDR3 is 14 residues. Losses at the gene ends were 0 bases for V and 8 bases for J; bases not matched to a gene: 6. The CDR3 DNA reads TGCGCCAGCAGCTTGGACGGGACAGGCGGAGGCTACACCTTC. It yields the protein CASSLDGTGGGYTF.

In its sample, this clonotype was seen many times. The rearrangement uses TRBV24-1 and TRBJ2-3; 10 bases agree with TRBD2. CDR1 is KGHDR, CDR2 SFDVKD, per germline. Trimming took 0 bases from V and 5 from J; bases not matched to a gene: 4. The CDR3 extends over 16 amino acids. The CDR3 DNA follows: TGTGCCACCAGTGATTTGAAGCGGGGGGGTGAAGATACGCAGTATTTT. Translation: CATSDLKRGGEDTQYF.

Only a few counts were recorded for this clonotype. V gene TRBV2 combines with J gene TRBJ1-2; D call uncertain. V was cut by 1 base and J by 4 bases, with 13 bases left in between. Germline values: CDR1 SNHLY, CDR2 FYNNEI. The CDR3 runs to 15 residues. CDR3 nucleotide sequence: TGTGCCAGCAGTGAAGGTAGAGCCGACCTCTATGGCTACACCTTC. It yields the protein CASSEGRADLYGYTF.

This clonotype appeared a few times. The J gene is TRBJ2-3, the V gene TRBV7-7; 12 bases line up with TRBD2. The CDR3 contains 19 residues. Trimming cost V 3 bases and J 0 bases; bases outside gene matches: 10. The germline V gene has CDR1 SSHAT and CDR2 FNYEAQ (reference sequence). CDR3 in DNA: TGTGCCAGCAGCTTGGGTCCGACTAGCGGGGGACCTAGCACAGATACGCAGTATTTT. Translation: CASSLGPTSGGPSTDTQYF. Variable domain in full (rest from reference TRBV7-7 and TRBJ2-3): GAGVSQSPRYKVTKRGQDVTLRCDPISSHATLYWYQQALGQGPEFLTYFNYEAQPDKSGLPSDRFSAERPEGSISTLTIQRTEQRDSAMYRCASSLGPTSGGPSTDTQYFGPGTRLTVL.

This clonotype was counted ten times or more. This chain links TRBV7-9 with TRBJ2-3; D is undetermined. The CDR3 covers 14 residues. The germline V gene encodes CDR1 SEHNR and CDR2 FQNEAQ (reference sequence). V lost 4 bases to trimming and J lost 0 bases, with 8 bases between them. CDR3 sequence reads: CASSYKGSTDTQYF. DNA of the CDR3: TGTGCCAGCAGCTATAAGGGAAGCACAGATACGCAGTATTTT.

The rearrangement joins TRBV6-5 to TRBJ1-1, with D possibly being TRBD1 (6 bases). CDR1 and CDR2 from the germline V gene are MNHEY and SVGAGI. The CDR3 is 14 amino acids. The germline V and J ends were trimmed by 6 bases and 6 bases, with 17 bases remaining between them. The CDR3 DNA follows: TGTGCCAGCAGGAAGACAGGAGAACGCTCTGAAGCTTTCTTT. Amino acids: CASRKTGERSEAFF.

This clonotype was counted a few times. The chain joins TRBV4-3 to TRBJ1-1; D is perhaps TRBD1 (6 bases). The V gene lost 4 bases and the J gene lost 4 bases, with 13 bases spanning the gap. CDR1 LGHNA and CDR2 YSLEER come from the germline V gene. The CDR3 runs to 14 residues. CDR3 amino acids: CASSRRGAGTEAFF. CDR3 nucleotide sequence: TGCGCCAGCAGCCGGAGGGGGGCCGGCACTGAAGCTTTCTTT.